A selection of T cell receptor beta chains follows, all from one sample in a study of blood T cell repertoires in COVID-19. Using immunoSEQ multiplex PCR, the repertoire was profiled, and TCRdb retains in-frame clones only, with some absent. Here the sample spans roughly 270,000 clones, approximately 85% being singletons. The specimen was peripheral blood. Receptors originate from a man in his fifties or sixties with active or convalescent COVID-19. Both conserved end residues are part of each CDR3.

length: 14; J: TRBJ1-6; V: TRBV30; CDR3: CAATVTRARRPLHF
length: 17; J: TRBJ2-3; V: TRBV9; CDR3: CASSVRTSGRGTDTQYF
length: 18; J: TRBJ2-6; V: TRBV3-1/TRBV3-2; CDR3: CASSQDWGTGSGANVLTF
length: 14; J: TRBJ2-1; V: TRBV29-1; CDR3: CSVTLAGGYNEQFF
length: 15; J: TRBJ1-5; V: TRBV3-1/TRBV3-2; CDR3: CASSQAGQGNQPQHF
length: 15; J: TRBJ1-1; V: TRBV18; CDR3: CASSPRRAVNTEAFF
length: 15; J: TRBJ1-5; V: TRBV2; CDR3: CASSQQFSSNQPQHF
length: 16; J: TRBJ1-4; V: TRBV3-1/TRBV3-2; CDR3: CASSQDLTGAREKLFF
length: 16; J: TRBJ2-4; V: TRBV7-2; CDR3: CASSLAGTSGFPLQYF
length: 13; J: TRBJ2-1; V: TRBV5-1; CDR3: CASSTQGVNEQFF
length: 15; J: TRBJ2-7; V: TRBV9; CDR3: CASSVEADYSYEQYF
length: 16; J: TRBJ1-2; V: TRBV10-3; CDR3: CAISEITTGEIRGYTF
length: 11; J: TRBJ2-7; V: TRBV20-1; CDR3: CSAISSYEQYF
length: 13; J: TRBJ1-1; V: TRBV2; CDR3: CASNLWEGTGAFF
length: 14; J: TRBJ1-2; V: TRBV18; CDR3: CASKMDRANYGYTF
length: 15; J: TRBJ2-2; V: TRBV10-2; CDR3: CASSWRLENTGELFF
length: 14; J: TRBJ2-1; V: TRBV24-1; CDR3: CATSDGTGYNEQFF
length: 14; J: TRBJ2-1; V: TRBV3-1/TRBV3-2; CDR3: CASSQWTGSNEQFF
length: 15; J: TRBJ2-5; V: TRBV28; CDR3: CASSLIQGVQETQYF
length: 13; J: TRBJ2-5; V: TRBV7-7; CDR3: CASSLAEQETQYF
length: 13; J: TRBJ1-1; V: TRBV7-9; CDR3: CASSLRYYTEAFF
length: 16; J: TRBJ2-4; V: TRBV6-6; CDR3: CSAGTSGSAAKNIQYF
length: 15; J: TRBJ2-1; V: TRBV19; CDR3: CASSIVRVVIDEQFF
length: 15; J: TRBJ2-3; V: TRBV5-1; CDR3: CASSPGQVYTDTQYF
length: 15; J: TRBJ1-1; V: TRBV11-2; CDR3: CASSFSGRENTEAFF
length: 15; J: TRBJ1-3; V: TRBV19; CDR3: CASSREARNGNTIYF
length: 20; J: TRBJ2-5; V: TRBV5-1; CDR3: CASSLEGSGRASRRVETQYF
length: 15; J: TRBJ2-7; V: TRBV18; CDR3: CASSHTDRKRYEQYF
length: 13; J: TRBJ1-1; V: TRBV19; CDR3: CASNCRRNTEAFF
length: 17; J: TRBJ2-2; V: TRBV7-2; CDR3: CASSTLAGGVTGGELFF
length: 14; J: TRBJ2-2; V: TRBV9; CDR3: CASSVGPNTGELFF
length: 15; J: TRBJ1-2; V: TRBV19; CDR3: CASRGLQDINYGYTF
length: 17; J: TRBJ2-5; V: TRBV7-9; CDR3: CASSLPEGDRVVETQYF
length: 14; J: TRBJ1-2; V: TRBV5-1; CDR3: CASSPRQGAYGYTF
length: 15; J: TRBJ1-1; V: TRBV29-1; CDR3: CSVFGQEIMNTEAFF
length: 14; J: TRBJ2-7; V: TRBV7-2; CDR3: CASSFSGSHYEQYF
length: 12; J: TRBJ1-6; V: TRBV2; CDR3: CASTLQGVFLHF
length: 15; J: TRBJ1-2; V: TRBV13; CDR3: CASSRRVRTPYGYTF
length: 14; J: TRBJ1-2; V: TRBV7-9; CDR3: CASSRGQLPYGYTF
length: 16; J: TRBJ2-7; V: TRBV7-9; CDR3: CASSSMLAGGPGEQYF
length: 17; J: TRBJ1-2; V: TRBV19; CDR3: CASSTPDRVNRDYGYTF
length: 14; J: TRBJ2-1; V: TRBV11-2; CDR3: CASSFDRGARSVFF
length: 13; J: TRBJ2-1; V: TRBV4-1; CDR3: CASSPEPYNEQFF
length: 15; J: TRBJ2-2; V: TRBV6-5; CDR3: CASSWGTVNTGELFF
length: 12; J: TRBJ2-7; V: TRBV21-1; CDR3: CASTGRVYEQYF